This T cell receptor beta chain was observed in a study of T cell responses to AZD1222 COVID-19 vaccine. Study-level results: Just a handful of AZD1222 recipients were seropositive at baseline. There were vaccine-associated CD4 TCRs across spike, dominant at 160-218 and 743-854. Mostly white British, mostly female donors; authors suggested clonal diversity may be underestimated. The study found Spike-specific TCR breadth and depth rose after two AZD1222 doses.

Comment on this clone: Its antigen is as yet unknown.

CDR3 length equals 16 residues. V was pared by 3 bases and J by 2 bases, with 17 bases between. Germline V gene sequence: CDR1 LNHDA, CDR2 SQIVND (reference sequence). The data were produced by immunoSEQ multiplex PCR, yet TCRdb's version contains in-frame clones alone and is incomplete. The sample lists more than 110,000 clones, 88% occurring once. Specimen: peripheral blood, collected 28 days after the second AZD1222 dose. The receptor was derived from an adult who received the AZD1222 COVID-19 vaccine. The chain couples TRBV19 to TRBJ2-7; no reliable D call. The chain's CDR3 is CASSMSRAGPPYEQYF. DNA for the CDR3: TGTGCCAGTAGTATGTCCCGAGCAGGACCTCCCTACGAGCAGTACTTC.